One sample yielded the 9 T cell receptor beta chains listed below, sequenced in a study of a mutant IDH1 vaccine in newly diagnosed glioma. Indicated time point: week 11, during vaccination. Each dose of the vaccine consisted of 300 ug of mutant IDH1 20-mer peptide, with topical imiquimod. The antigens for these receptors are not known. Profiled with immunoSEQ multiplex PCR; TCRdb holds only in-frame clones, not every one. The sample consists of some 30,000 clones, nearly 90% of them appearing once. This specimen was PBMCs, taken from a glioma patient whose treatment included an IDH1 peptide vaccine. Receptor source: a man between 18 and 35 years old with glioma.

The CDR3: CASSLGSTGTNYGYTF. CDR3 DNA: TGTGCCAGCAGCTTAGGATCGACAGGCACTAACTATGGCTACACCTTC. V usage is TRBV13 and J usage is TRBJ1-2; TRBD1 is a possible D gene (6 bases). Germline V gives CDR1 PRHDT, CDR2 FYEKMQ (reference sequence). This CDR3 comprises 16 residues. Trimming took 0 bases from V and 0 from J, leaving 11 bases between them.

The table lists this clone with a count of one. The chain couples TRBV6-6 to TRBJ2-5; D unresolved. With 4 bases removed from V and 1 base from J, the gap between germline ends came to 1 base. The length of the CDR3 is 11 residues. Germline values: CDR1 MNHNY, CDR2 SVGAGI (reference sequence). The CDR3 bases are TGTGCCAGCAGTTTCCAAGAGACCCAGTACTTC. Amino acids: CASSFQETQYF.

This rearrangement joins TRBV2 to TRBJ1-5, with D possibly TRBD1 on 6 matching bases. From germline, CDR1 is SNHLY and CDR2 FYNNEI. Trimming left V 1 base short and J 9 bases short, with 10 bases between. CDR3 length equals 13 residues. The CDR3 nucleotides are TGTGCCAGCAGTGAAGGGAGGGGGAGGCCCCAGCATTTT. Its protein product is CASSEGRGRPQHF.

In DNA form, the CDR3 reads TGCAGCGTCTGGGCCGGACAAGAGACCCAGTACTTC. It translates to CSVWAGQETQYF. This chain uses TRBV29-1 with TRBJ2-5; no firm D call. V dropped 6 bases and J dropped 2 bases, with 10 bases sitting between them. CDR1 and CDR2 (germline): SQVTM, ANQGSEA. This CDR3 has 12 amino acids.

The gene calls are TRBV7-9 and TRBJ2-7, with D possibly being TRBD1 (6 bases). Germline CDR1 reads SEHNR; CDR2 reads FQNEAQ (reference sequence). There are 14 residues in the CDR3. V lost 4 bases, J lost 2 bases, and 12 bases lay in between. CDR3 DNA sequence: TGTGCCAGCAGCTCTACGGACAGAGCCTACGAGCAGTACTTC. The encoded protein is CASSSTDRAYEQYF.

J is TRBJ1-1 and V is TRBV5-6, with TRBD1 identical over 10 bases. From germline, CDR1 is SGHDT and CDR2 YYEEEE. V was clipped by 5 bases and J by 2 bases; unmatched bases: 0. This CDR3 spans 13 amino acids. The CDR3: CASRTGGNTEAFF. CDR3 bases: TGTGCCAGCAGGACAGGGGGCAACACTGAAGCTTTCTTT. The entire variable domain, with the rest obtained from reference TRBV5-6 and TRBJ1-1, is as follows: DAGVTQSPTHLIKTRGQQVTLRCSPKSGHDTVSWYQQALGQGPQFIFQYYEEEERQRGNFPDRFSGHQFPNYSSELNVNALLLGDSALYLCASRTGGNTEAFFGQGTRLTVV.

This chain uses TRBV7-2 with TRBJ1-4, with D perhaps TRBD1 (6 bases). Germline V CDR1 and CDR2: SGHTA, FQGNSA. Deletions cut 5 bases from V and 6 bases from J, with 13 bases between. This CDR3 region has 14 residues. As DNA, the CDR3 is TGTGCCAGCAGCCCGATGGACAGCTATGAAAAACTGTTTTTT. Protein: CASSPMDSYEKLFF.

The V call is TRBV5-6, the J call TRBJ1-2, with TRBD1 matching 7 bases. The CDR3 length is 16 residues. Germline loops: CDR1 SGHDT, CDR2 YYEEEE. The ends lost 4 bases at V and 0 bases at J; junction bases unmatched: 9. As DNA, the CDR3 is TGTGCCAGCAGCACTGTGAGGACAGGAGCTAACTATGGCTACACCTTC. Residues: CASSTVRTGANYGYTF.

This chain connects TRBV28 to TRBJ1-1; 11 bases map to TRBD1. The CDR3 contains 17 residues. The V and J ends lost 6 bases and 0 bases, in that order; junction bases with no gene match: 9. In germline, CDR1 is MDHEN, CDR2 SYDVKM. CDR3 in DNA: TGTGCCAGCAGAGTTCCGGGACAGGGGGGTTTGAACACTGAAGCTTTCTTT. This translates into CASRVPGQGGLNTEAFF.